The rows below give T cell receptor beta chains drawn from one sample of a study of blood T cells in healthy people across ages. TCRdb called the 5' RACE reads again in MiXCR, with one record for every CDR3 protein. The table records about 1.1 million distinct CDR3 sequences, 30% to 40% of them present only once. The sequencing input was blood. These receptors all come from a man in his late teens or twenties in good health. Both conserved end residues are part of each CDR3. The order of the fields is J gene, V gene, D gene, clone size, CDR3 protein, CDR3 DNA. D genes are given only for firm matches. A clone size is listed for some rows: how often the clone was seen (once, few, many), or a class if it is expanded.

TRBJ2-1 TRBV6-2/TRBV6-3 NA NA CAGSRQALNNEQFF TGTGCCGGTTCACGACAGGCCTTAAACAATGAGCAGTTCTTC
TRBJ2-3 TRBV7-8 NA NA CANSLGTLGTDTQYF TGTGCCAACAGCTTGGGCACCCTGGGGACAGATACGCAGTATTTT
TRBJ2-5 TRBV20-1 NA NA CSARDWKLGNQETQYF TGCAGTGCTAGAGATTGGAAACTAGGAAACCAAGAGACCCAGTACTTC
TRBJ1-6 TRBV20-1 NA few CSAMGEGYSPLHF TGCAGTGCCATGGGGGAAGGATATTCACCCCTCCACTTT
TRBJ1-6 TRBV6-6 NA NA CASSYSAANSPLHF TGTGCCAGCAGTTACTCAGCTGCGAATTCACCCCTCCACTTT
TRBJ1-1 TRBV29-1 NA few CSVEQPEAFF TGCAGCGTGGAACAGCCGGAAGCTTTCTTT
TRBJ2-1 TRBV7-2 TRBD1 NA CASSLSGQGGPNGQFF TGTGCCAGCAGCTTAAGCGGACAGGGAGGCCCCAATGGGCAGTTCTTC
TRBJ2-1 TRBV5-1 TRBD1 many CASSFLPGQIYNEQFF TGCGCCAGCAGCTTTTTACCGGGACAGATATACAATGAGCAGTTCTTC
TRBJ2-1 TRBV5-1 NA NA CASSLRGRGSYNEQFF TGCGCCAGCAGCTTGCGGGGTAGGGGGTCCTACAATGAGCAGTTCTTC
TRBJ2-1 TRBV14 NA NA CASSQDLEDEQFF TGTGCCAGCAGCCAAGATTTAGAGGACGAGCAGTTCTTC
TRBJ2-7 TRBV6-6 NA NA CASSYVSREQYF TGTGCCAGCAGCTACGTATCGAGAGAGCAGTACTTC
TRBJ2-5 TRBV12-3/TRBV12-4 NA NA CASSFRWDYQETQYF TGTGCCAGCAGTTTTCGGTGGGACTACCAAGAGACCCAGTACTTC
TRBJ1-1 TRBV9 NA NA CASSPLGVERTEAFF TGTGCCAGCAGCCCTCTCGGGGTGGAACGGACTGAAGCTTTCTTT
TRBJ1-2 TRBV5-1 NA NA CACSPDSYGYTF TGCGCCTGCAGCCCGGACTCCTATGGCTACACCTTC
TRBJ1-4 TRBV12-3/TRBV12-4 TRBD1 NA CASRKGQYNEKLFF TGTGCCAGCAGGAAGGGACAGTATAATGAAAAACTGTTTTTT
TRBJ1-1 TRBV15 NA few CATSGRRENTEAFF TGTGCCACCAGCGGAAGACGGGAGAACACTGAAGCTTTCTTT
TRBJ2-1 TRBV7-2 NA few CASTPSGSSYNEQFF TGTGCCAGCACCCCAAGCGGTAGCTCCTACAATGAGCAGTTCTTC
TRBJ1-3 TRBV7-2 NA few CASSIQLSGNTIYF TGTGCCAGCAGCATTCAGCTTTCTGGAAACACCATATATTTT
TRBJ1-1 TRBV27 NA NA CASSFGQITEAFF TGTGCCAGCAGTTTTGGGCAGATCACTGAAGCTTTCTTT
TRBJ2-1 TRBV14 NA many CASSQETSWDEQFF TGTGCCAGCAGCCAAGAAACTAGCTGGGATGAGCAGTTCTTC
TRBJ2-1 TRBV5-6 NA NA CASSPRGVSYNEQFF TGTGCCAGCAGCCCGCGAGGGGTTTCCTACAATGAGCAGTTCTTC
TRBJ1-6 TRBV5-1 NA NA CASSLRGGYNSPLHF TGCGCCAGCAGCTTGAGAGGGGGTTATAATTCACCCCTCCACTTT
TRBJ1-1 TRBV10-3 NA NA CSIRTDPWEGEPLTEAFF TGTTCCATCCGTACTGACCCCTGGGAAGGGGAGCCCCTCACTGAAGCTTTCTTT
TRBJ1-5 TRBV7-2 TRBD1 NA CASSLAGGQNQPQHF TGTGCCAGCAGCTTGGCAGGGGGCCAAAATCAGCCCCAGCATTTT
TRBJ1-1 TRBV15 NA NA CATSRIDRLNTEAFF TGTGCCACCAGCAGGATCGACAGATTGAACACTGAAGCTTTCTTT
TRBJ1-1 TRBV2 NA NA CASSAGTRPLWVFF TGTGCCAGCAGCGCCGGGACAAGGCCGCTGTGGGTTTTCTTT
TRBJ2-1 TRBV7-9 NA many CASSLGPEQFF TGTGCCAGCAGCTTAGGACCAGAGCAGTTCTTC
TRBJ1-6 TRBV20-1 NA NA CSARGGSSYNSPLHF TGCAGTGCTAGAGGCGGGAGCTCCTATAATTCACCCCTCCACTTT
TRBJ2-4 TRBV29-1 NA few CSVGLGKNIQYF TGCAGCGTAGGTTTGGGCAAAAACATTCAGTACTTC
TRBJ1-1 TRBV4-2 TRBD1 NA CVSSQETGDNTEAFF TGTGTCAGCAGCCAAGAAACAGGGGACAACACTGAAGCTTTCTTT
TRBJ2-1 TRBV29-1 NA few CSVQPYNEQFF TGCAGCGTCCAGCCATACAATGAGCAGTTCTTC
TRBJ1-1 TRBV20-1 NA NA CSAPPPGRMNTEAFF TGCAGTGCCCCGCCCCCGGGCCGAATGAACACTGAAGCTTTCTTT
TRBJ2-7 TRBV10-3 TRBD1 many CAISSTGTDDYEQYF TGTGCCATCAGTAGCACCGGGACAGACGATTACGAGCAGTACTTC
TRBJ1-2 TRBV6-2/TRBV6-3 NA few CASSYGRAYGYTF TGTGCCAGCAGTTACGGCAGGGCCTATGGCTACACCTTC
TRBJ1-2 TRBV10-2 NA NA CASSETGFYGYTF TGCGCCAGCAGCGAGACCGGATTCTATGGCTACACCTTC
TRBJ2-5 TRBV29-1 NA NA CSVDGAVSGEQYF TGCAGCGTTGATGGGGCGGTATCGGGTGAGCAGTACTTC
TRBJ2-2 TRBV12-3/TRBV12-4 NA NA CASSLLVGSTGELFF TGTGCCAGCAGTTTATTGGTAGGGAGCACCGGGGAGCTGTTTTTT
TRBJ1-2 TRBV4-1 NA many CASSQVHELSDYGYTF TGCGCCAGCAGCCAAGTACATGAGCTTAGCGACTATGGCTACACCTTC
TRBJ1-5 TRBV20-1 TRBD1 NA CSARDLGTASQPQHF TGCAGTGCTAGAGATCTCGGGACAGCTAGTCAGCCCCAGCATTTT
TRBJ2-7 TRBV7-8 NA NA CAGSLVGYEQYF TGTGCCGGCAGCTTAGTCGGCTACGAGCAGTACTTC
TRBJ1-5 TRBV28 TRBD1 NA CASTPGGTEGNQPQHF TGTGCCAGCACCCCTGGGGGGACAGAAGGCAATCAGCCCCAGCATTTT
TRBJ1-5 TRBV18 NA NA CASAQATGNQPQHF TGTGCCAGCGCACAGGCAACGGGCAATCAGCCCCAGCATTTT
TRBJ2-3 TRBV2 TRBD1 NA CASRGQGGSDTQYF TGTGCCAGCAGGGGACAGGGCGGTTCAGATACGCAGTATTTT
TRBJ1-2 TRBV4-3 NA NA CASSQDLASTVNYGYTF TGCGCCAGCAGCCAAGATCTGGCGTCGACCGTTAACTATGGCTACACCTTC
TRBJ2-1 TRBV5-1 TRBD1 NA CASSLTGEEQFF TGCGCCAGCAGCTTGACAGGGGAGGAGCAGTTCTTC
TRBJ2-2 TRBV6-5 NA few CASRNTPGYGELFF TGTGCCAGCAGAAATACCCCAGGGTATGGGGAGCTGTTTTTT
TRBJ2-1 TRBV2 TRBD1 NA CASKGTGENEQFF TGTGCCAGCAAAGGGACAGGGGAGAATGAGCAGTTCTTC
TRBJ1-1 TRBV18 NA NA CASSPPVSENTEAFF TGTGCCAGCTCACCACCGGTTAGCGAGAACACTGAAGCTTTCTTT
TRBJ1-2 TRBV5-1 NA NA CASSLARAAYGYTF TGCGCCAGCAGCTTGGCCAGGGCTGCCTATGGCTACACCTTC
TRBJ1-2 TRBV12-3/TRBV12-4 NA NA CASSLPGFAGYTF TGTGCCAGCAGTTTGCCAGGGTTCGCTGGCTACACCTTC
TRBJ2-3 TRBV12-3/TRBV12-4 NA NA CASSPRTRDLNPSTDTQYF TGTGCCAGCAGTCCACGCACTAGGGACCTTAATCCTAGCACAGATACGCAGTATTTT
TRBJ1-1 TRBV27 NA few CASSLTGATSTEAFF TGTGCCAGCAGTTTAACCGGGGCCACCTCGACTGAAGCTTTCTTT
TRBJ2-1 TRBV9 TRBD1 once CASSVGSGQGDNERFF TGTGCCAGCAGCGTAGGTTCGGGACAGGGCGACAATGAGCGGTTCTTC
TRBJ2-1 TRBV25-1 NA NA CASSEWGNNNEQFF TGTGCCAGCAGTGAATGGGGCAACAACAATGAGCAGTTCTTC
TRBJ2-3 TRBV29-1 NA few CSVALDRKGTDTQYF TGCAGCGTTGCCCTGGACAGAAAGGGCACAGATACGCAGTATTTT